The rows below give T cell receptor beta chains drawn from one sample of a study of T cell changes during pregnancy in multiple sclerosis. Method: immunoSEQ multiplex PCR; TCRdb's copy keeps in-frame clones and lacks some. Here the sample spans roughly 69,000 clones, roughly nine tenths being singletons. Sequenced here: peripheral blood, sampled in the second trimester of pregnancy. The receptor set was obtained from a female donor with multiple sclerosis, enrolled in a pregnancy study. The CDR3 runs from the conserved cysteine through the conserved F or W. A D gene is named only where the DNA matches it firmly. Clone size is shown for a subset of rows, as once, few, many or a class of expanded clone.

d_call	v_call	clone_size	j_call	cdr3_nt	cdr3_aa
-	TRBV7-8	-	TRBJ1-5	TGTGCCAGCAGCCTATTAGACAATCAGCCCCAGCATTTT	CASSLLDNQPQHF
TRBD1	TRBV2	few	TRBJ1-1	TGTGCCACCCCCCGAGACAGGGACACTGAAGCTTTCTTT	CATPRDRDTEAFF
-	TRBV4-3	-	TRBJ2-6	TGCGCCAGCAGCCAAGAATGGAGGGTCGCTGGGGCCAACGTCCTGACTTTC	CASSQEWRVAGANVLTF
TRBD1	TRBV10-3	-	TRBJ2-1	TGTGCCATCAGTTCCCGGACAGGGAACTACAATGAGCAGTTCTTC	CAISSRTGNYNEQFF
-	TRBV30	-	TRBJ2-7	TGTGCCTGGAAAGCAGGTTCCTACGAGCAGTACTTC	CAWKAGSYEQYF
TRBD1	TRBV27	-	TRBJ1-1	TGTGCCAGCAGTCCTTCGATCCGGGACAGGCGCGGCACTGAAGCTTTCTTT	CASSPSIRDRRGTEAFF
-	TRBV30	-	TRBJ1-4	TGTGCCTGGCGTCGCCGAGGGATCGGTAATGAAAAACTGTTTTTT	CAWRRRGIGNEKLFF
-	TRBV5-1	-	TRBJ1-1	TGCGCCAGCGCACCTGGAGGGGGGGGCACTGAAGCTTTCTTT	CASAPGGGGTEAFF
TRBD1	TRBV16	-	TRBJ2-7	TGTGCCAGCAGCCACGGGACAGGGTTCTACGAGCAGTACTTC	CASSHGTGFYEQYF
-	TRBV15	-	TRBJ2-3	TGTGCCACCAGCAGGGGTTCGGCGGAAAGCACAGATACGCAGTATTTT	CATSRGSAESTDTQYF
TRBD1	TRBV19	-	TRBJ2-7	TGTGCCAGTAGTCACCAGGGGGTACTCTCCTACGAGCAGTACTTC	CASSHQGVLSYEQYF
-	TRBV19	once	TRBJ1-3	TGTGCCAGTAGCCCTTTCTTAGACTCTGGAAACACCATATATTTT	CASSPFLDSGNTIYF
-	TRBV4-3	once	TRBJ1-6	TGCGCCAGCAGCCAAACTTTCAGGGTTGACCTCAATTCACCCCTCCACTTT	CASSQTFRVDLNSPLHF
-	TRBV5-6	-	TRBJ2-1	TGTGCCAGCAGCTTACAGGGAACGGTTGAGCAGTTCTTC	CASSLQGTVEQFF
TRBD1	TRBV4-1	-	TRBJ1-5	TGCGTCAGCAGCCAAGAAAGACAGGGGGTGGCAAAAATCGGCAATCAGCCCCAGCATTTT	CVSSQERQGVAKIGNQPQHF
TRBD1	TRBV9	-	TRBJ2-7	TGTGCCAGCAGCGACGGGACAGGGGTCCGCTCCTACGAGCAGTACTTC	CASSDGTGVRSYEQYF
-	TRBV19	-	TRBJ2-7	TGTGCCAGCCTCGGACAGGGAGGGAACGAGCAGTACTTC	CASLGQGGNEQYF
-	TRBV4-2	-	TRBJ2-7	TGTGCCAGCAGCCAAGATTGGCGGAGCTCCTACGAGCAGTACTTC	CASSQDWRSSYEQYF
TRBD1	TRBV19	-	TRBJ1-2	TGTGCCAGTAGTATAGCTAGGACAGGGGCATATGGCTACACCTTC	CASSIARTGAYGYTF
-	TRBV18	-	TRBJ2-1	TGTGCCAGCTCACCGTTCGGAGAGGTGTGGAATGAGCAGTTCTTC	CASSPFGEVWNEQFF
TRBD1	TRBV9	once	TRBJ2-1	TGTGCCAGCAGCGTAAGGGCCCAGGGACAGGGCTACAATGAGCAGTTCTTC	CASSVRAQGQGYNEQFF
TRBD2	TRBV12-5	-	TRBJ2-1	TGTGCTAGTGGTAACAAACTAGCGGGGGACGAGCAGTTCTTC	CASGNKLAGDEQFF
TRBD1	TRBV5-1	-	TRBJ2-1	TGCGCCAGCAGCTGGACAGGGGAGGACTACAATGAGCAGTTCTTC	CASSWTGEDYNEQFF
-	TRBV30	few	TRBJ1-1	TGTGCCTTGGCTGTATATACTGAAGCTTTCTTT	CALAVYTEAFF
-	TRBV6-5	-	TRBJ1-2	TGTGCCAGCAGTTATCGTCGGGATCCGAAAGGAGGCTACACCTTC	CASSYRRDPKGGYTF
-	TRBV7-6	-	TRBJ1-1	TGTGCCAGCAGCTTAGCCGGGGTCAGCAACACTGAAGCTTTCTTT	CASSLAGVSNTEAFF
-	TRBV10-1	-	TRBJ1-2	TGCGCCAGCAGTGAAAACACAGCCTATGGCTACACCTTC	CASSENTAYGYTF